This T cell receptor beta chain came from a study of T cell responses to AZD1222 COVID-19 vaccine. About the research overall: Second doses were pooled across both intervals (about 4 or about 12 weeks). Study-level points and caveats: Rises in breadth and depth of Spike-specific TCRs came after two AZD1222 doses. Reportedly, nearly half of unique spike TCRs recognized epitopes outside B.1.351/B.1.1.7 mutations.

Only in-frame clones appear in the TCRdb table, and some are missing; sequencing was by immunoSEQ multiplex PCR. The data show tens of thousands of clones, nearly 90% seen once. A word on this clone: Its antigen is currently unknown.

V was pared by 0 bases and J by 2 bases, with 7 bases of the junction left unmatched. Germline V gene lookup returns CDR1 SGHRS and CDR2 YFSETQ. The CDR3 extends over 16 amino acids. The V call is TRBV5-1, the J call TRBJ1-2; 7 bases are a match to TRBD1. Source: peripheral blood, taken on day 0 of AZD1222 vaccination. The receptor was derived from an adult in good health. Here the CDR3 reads CASSLAGTDINYGYTF. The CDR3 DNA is TGCGCCAGCAGCTTGGCGGGGACAGACATCAACTATGGCTACACCTTC.